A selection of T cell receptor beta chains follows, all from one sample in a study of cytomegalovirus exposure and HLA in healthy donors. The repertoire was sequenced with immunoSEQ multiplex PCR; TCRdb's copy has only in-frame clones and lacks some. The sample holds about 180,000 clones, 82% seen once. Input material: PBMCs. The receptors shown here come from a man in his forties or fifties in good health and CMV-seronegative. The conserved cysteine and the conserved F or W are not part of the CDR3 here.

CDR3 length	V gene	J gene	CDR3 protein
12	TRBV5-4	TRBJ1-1	ASSPDGRGSEAF
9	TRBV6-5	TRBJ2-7	ASSGPYEQY
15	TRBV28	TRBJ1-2	ASSSPGTGGADYGYT
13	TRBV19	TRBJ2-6	ASSTTGSGANVLT
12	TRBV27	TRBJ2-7	ASSLGRGPYEQY
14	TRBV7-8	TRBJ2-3	ASRVKRVSSTDTQY
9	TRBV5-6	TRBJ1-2	ASSSGVGYT
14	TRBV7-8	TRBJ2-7	ASSLVLAGLSYEQY
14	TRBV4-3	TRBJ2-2	ASSQERTGDTGELF
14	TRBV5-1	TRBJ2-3	ASSPGPTGGEDTQY
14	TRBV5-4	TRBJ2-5	ASSTRTSGTQETQY
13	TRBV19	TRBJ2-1	ASSPSLISYNEQF
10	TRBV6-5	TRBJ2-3	ASKTSGNTQY
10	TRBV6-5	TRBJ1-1	ASSSTQGRAF
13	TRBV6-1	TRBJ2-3	ASSERTGWTDTQY
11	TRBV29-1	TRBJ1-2	SVEKGQGSGYT
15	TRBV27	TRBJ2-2	ASSLGEDRGRFGELF
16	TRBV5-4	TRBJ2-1	ASSLGTSGRRAYNEQF
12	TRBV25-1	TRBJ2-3	ASSDRGRSDTQY
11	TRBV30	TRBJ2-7	AWSEDSFYEQY
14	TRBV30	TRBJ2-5	AWNLGWAGLQGTQY
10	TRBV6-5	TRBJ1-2	ASYGQGYGYT
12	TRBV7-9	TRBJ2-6	ASRADSGANVLT
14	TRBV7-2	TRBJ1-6	ASSHSSGTGLTPLH
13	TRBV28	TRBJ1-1	ASSYPGQGGPGAF
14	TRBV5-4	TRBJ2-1	ASSWGTGGFYNEQF
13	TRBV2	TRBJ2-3	ASTLGLAGSYTQY
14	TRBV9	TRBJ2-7	ASSVGWGQGVYEQY
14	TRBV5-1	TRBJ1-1	ASSLGTENKNTEAF
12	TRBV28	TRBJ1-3	ASSLNPRGNTIY
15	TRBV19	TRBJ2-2	ASSNGQRGSNTGELF
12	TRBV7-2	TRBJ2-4	ASSLVREGGIQY
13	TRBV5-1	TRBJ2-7	ASSLFTGGAYEQY
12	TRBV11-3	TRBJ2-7	ASSSGTSYAEQY
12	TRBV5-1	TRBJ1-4	ASSLGTGNEKLF
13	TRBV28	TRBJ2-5	ASSLPGLGVGTQY
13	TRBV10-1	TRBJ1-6	ASSEDRGFASPLH
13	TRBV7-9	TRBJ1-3	ASSPRQGLGNTIY
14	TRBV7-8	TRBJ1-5	ASSIDRGAGNQPQH
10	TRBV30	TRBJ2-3	AWSPGTDTQY
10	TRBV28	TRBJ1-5	AKSRLGQPQH
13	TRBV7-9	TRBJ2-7	ASSLQGTGTYEQY
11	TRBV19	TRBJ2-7	ASSIRQDYEQY
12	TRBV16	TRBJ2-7	ASSQWSASYEQY